The 12 T cell receptor beta chains in this list originate from one sample, sequenced in a study of memory CD4+ T cells and cytomegalovirus serostatus. Libraries were prepared by immunoSEQ multiplex PCR; TCRdb keeps only in-frame clonotypes and omits some of them. The data contain about 59,000 clones, about three quarters of them singletons. The sort gate was single viable CD3+CD4+CD8-CD45RO+ cells for memory CD4+ T cells. Sequences were obtained from memory CD4+ T cells from blood. The receptors originated from an adult in good health and CMV-seronegative.

V usage is TRBV10-3 and J usage is TRBJ1-3; D is unclear. The V gene lost 2 bases and the J gene lost 0 bases, with 8 bases spanning the gap. In germline, CDR1 is ENHRY, CDR2 SYGVKD. This CDR3 spans 15 amino acids. CDR3 residues: CAISEVVSSGNTIYF. The CDR3 DNA follows: TGTGCCATCAGTGAGGTAGTCAGCTCTGGAAACACCATATATTTT.

The CDR3 loop is CASSPPGGSSIMGQYF. The CDR3 region has the DNA TGTGCCAGCTCACCCCCAGGTGGCTCGAGCATCATGGGGCAGTACTTC. The chain carries TRBV18 and TRBJ2-7, with unresolved D. The CDR3 totals 16 residues. The V end lost 3 bases, the J end lost 9 bases, and 24 bases lay between the germline ends. CDR1 is KGHSH and CDR2 is LQKENI in the germline V gene.

The chain uses TRBV30 and TRBJ1-1; 9 bases align to TRBD1. Losses at the gene ends were 0 bases for V and 5 bases for J; bases not matched to a gene: 4. The CDR3 has 14 residues. Germline CDR1 is GTSNPN and CDR2 is SVGIG (reference sequence). The CDR3 bases are TGTGCCTGGAGTGTAACAGGGGGCAAAACTGAAGCTTTCTTT. This codes for CAWSVTGGKTEAFF.

The genes are TRBV7-3 and TRBJ2-7, with 8 positions matching TRBD2. Trimming took 5 bases from V and 6 from J; bases not matched to a gene: 12. Germline V gene sequence: CDR1 SGHTA, CDR2 FQGTGA. CDR3 length equals 15 residues. Written as DNA, the CDR3 is TGTGCCAGCAGCCCCCGGGGGGGGAGGGCCGGCGAGCAGTACTTC. Translating gives CASSPRGGRAGEQYF.

Details on this clone: An end of the junction does not agree with germline; a read error may underlie this. This CDR3 is also generated by other DNA sequences in the sample. This rearrangement joins TRBV29-1 to TRBJ1-1, with 8 nucleotides matching TRBD1. The CDR3 covers 12 residues. CDR1 and CDR2 (germline): SQVTM, ANQGSEA. The CDR3 sequence: CSARTGRTEAFF. The CDR3 DNA is TGCAGCGCACGGACAGGGAGGACTGAAGCCTTCTTT.

The chain couples TRBV5-1 to TRBJ2-1; 14 bases match TRBD2. The CDR3 contains 22 residues. Trimming at V came to 4 bases and at J to 1 base, leaving 19 bases not matched to a gene. Germline V lookup: CDR1 SGHRS, CDR2 YFSETQ. This chain's CDR3 is CASSVGLAGAGGQWVSYNEQFF. The CDR3 region has the DNA TGCGCCAGCAGCGTGGGACTAGCGGGAGCGGGCGGGCAGTGGGTATCCTACAATGAGCAGTTCTTC.

The rearrangement uses TRBV5-4 and TRBJ2-3, with D perhaps TRBD2 (5 bases). The CDR3 consists of 14 residues. Trimming left V 4 bases short and J 0 bases short, with 9 bases between. Germline CDR1 SGHNT, CDR2 YYREEE (reference sequence). CDR3 in DNA: TGTGCCAGCAGCCTTACTAGTAGCACAGATACGCAGTATTTT. Translation gives CASSLTSSTDTQYF.

The chain recombines TRBV6-1 with TRBJ2-3, with D unresolved. V shed 4 bases and J shed 0 bases, with 2 bases lying between them. Looked up from germline, CDR1 is MNHNS and CDR2 is SASEGT. This CDR3 is 12 amino acids long. CDR3 in amino acids: CASSGSTDTQYF. CDR3 sequence (DNA): TGTGCCAGCAGTGGTAGCACAGATACGCAGTATTTT.

About this clone: It is unclear where the CDR3 begins or ends on the DNA, so no DNA is shown, and the CDR3 is as TCRdb lists it. The chain couples TRBV7-9 to TRBJ2-7. From germline, CDR1 is SEHNR and CDR2 FQNEAQ (reference sequence). The CDR3 spans 14 residues, counting both ends. The CDR3 is CASSSSLPPNEQYF.

By frequency in the sample, this clone is medium-sized. V gene TRBV2 combines with J gene TRBJ1-1; weak D call: TRBD1 (5 bases). The CDR3 is made up of 15 amino acids. Germline assignment: CDR1 SNHLY and CDR2 FYNNEI. Trimming shortened V by 2 bases and J by 5 bases, and 15 bases separated the two germline ends. CDR3 DNA sequence: TGTGCCAGCAGTGAATCTAAGGGGTTAGGGACTGAAGCTTTCTTT. Translated: CASSESKGLGTEAFF.

V and J are TRBV7-2 and TRBJ2-1, with TRBD2 identical over 9 bases. CDR1 SGHTA and CDR2 FQGNSA come from the germline V gene. The CDR3 length is 15 residues. Trimming took 1 base from V and 7 from J; bases not matched to a gene: 5. The CDR3 DNA sequence: TGTGCCAGCAGCTTAGGGGGTAGCGGGAGTAATGAGCAGTTCTTC. Translation gives CASSLGGSGSNEQFF.

The chain couples TRBV12-5 to TRBJ2-3, with a weak D call TRBD2 (6 bases). The CDR3 is 15 amino acids. The V end lost 6 bases, the J end lost 3 bases, and 16 bases lay between the germline ends. CDR1 is LGHNT and CDR2 is FRNRAP in the germline V gene. For the CDR3, the DNA is TGTGCTAGTGGCCAGCGGGTCGTGGGTACAGATACGCAGTATTTT. Protein: CASGQRVVGTDTQYF. Filled out from reference TRBV12-5 and TRBJ2-3, the complete variable domain reads DARVTQTPRHKVTEMGQEVTMRCQPILGHNTVFWYRQTMMQGLELLAYFRNRAPLDDSGMPKDRFSAEMPDATLATLKIQPSEPRDSAVYFCASGQRVVGTDTQYFGPGTRLTVL.